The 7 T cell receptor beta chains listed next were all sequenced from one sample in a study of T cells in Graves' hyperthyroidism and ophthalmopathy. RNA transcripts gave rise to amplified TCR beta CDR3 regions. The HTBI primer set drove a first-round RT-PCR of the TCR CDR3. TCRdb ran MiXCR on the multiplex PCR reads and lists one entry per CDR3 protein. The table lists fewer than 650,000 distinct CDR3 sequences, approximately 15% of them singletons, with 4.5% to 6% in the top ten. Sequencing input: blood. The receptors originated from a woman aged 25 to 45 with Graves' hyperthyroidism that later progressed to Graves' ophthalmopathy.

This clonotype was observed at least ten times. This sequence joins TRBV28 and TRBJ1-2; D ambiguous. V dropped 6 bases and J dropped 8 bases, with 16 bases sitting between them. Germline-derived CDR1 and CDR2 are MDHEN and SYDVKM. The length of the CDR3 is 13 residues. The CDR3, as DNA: TGTGCCAGCAGCCCCCCCCAGCGAGAGGGCTACACCTTC. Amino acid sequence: CASSPPQREGYTF.

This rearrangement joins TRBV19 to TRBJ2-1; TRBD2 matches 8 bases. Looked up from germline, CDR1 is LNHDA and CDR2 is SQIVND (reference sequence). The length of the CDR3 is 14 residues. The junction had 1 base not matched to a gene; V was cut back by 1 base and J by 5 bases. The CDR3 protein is CASSIAGGNNEQFF. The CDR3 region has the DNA TGTGCCAGTAGTATAGCGGGAGGGAACAATGAGCAGTTCTTC.

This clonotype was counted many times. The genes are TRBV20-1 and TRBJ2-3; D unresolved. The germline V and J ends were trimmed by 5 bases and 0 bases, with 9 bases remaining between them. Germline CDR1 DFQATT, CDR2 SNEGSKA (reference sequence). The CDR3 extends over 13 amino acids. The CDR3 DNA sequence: TGCAGTGCTCCGGGCGGAAGCACAGATACGCAGTATTTT. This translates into CSAPGGSTDTQYF.

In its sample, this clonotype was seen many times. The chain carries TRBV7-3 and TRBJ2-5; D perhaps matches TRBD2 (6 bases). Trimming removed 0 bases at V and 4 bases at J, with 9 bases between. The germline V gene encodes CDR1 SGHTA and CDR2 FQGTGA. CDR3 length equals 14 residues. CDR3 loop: CASSLTAGSETQYF. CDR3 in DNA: TGTGCCAGCAGCTTAACGGCGGGGTCAGAGACCCAGTACTTC.

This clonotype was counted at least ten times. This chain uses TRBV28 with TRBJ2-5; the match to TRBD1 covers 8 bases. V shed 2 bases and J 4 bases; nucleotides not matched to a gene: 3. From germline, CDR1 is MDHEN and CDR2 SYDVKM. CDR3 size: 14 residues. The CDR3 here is CASSLRQGAETQYF. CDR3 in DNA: TGTGCCAGCAGTTTAAGGCAGGGGGCAGAGACCCAGTACTTC. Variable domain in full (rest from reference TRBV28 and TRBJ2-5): DVKVTQSSRYLVKRTGEKVFLECVQDMDHENMFWYRQDPGLGLRLIYFSYDVKMKEKGDIPEGYSVSREKKERFSLILESASTNQTSMYLCASSLRQGAETQYFGPGTRLLVL.

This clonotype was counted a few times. The CDR3 DNA is TGTGCCCAGGGACAGGGGGCTCAAAACATTCAGTACTTC. Translating gives CAQGQGAQNIQYF. The chain employs TRBV30 and TRBJ2-4; 12 nucleotides line up with TRBD1. The J segment lost 5 bases and the V segment lost 8 bases, leaving 4 bases of the junction unmatched. CDR3 length: 13 residues. Germline V gene lookup returns CDR1 GTSNPN and CDR2 SVGIG (reference sequence).

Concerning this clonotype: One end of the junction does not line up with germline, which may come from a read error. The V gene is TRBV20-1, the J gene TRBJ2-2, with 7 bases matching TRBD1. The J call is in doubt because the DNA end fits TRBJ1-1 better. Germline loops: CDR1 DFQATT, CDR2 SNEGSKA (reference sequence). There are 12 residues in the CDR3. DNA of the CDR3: TGCAGTGCGGGGCAGGGGGGGACTGGAGCTTTCTTT. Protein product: CSAGQGGTGAFF.